This TCR beta chain was identified during a study of T-cell memory formation after mild COVID-19. Study results and limitations: Shrinking CD4+ clones were chiefly CM and EM; CD8+ ones were chiefly EMRA.

This clonotype was recorded many times. The target antigen is unknown. This CDR3 comprises 15 residues. The V gene's germline CDR1 is SGHVS and CDR2 FNYEAQ. The trim removed 4 bases at V and 4 bases at J, leaving 0 bases unmatched. 5'RACE primed from the constant segment yielded TCR alpha and TCR beta cDNA libraries bearing sample barcodes and UMIs. TCRdb used MiXCR to reprocess the 5' RACE reads, holding one entry per CDR3 protein. There are about 190,000 distinct CDR3 sequences in the sample; 20% to 25% occur only once, and 23% lies in the top ten. The sequence came from an adult woman who had mild COVID-19 (a few samples of this study predate the infection). Cell type and time point are not known. The chain couples TRBV7-6 to TRBJ2-1; 14 bases match TRBD2. What was sequenced was PBMCs or a T cell subset sorted from them (not recorded which). In DNA form, the CDR3 reads TGTGCCAGCAGCTGGACTAGCGGGGGGTACAATGAGCAGTTCTTC. Translating it yields CASSWTSGGYNEQFF. Supplemented by reference TRBV7-6 and TRBJ2-1, the full variable domain reads GAGVSQSPRYKVTKRGQDVALRCDPISGHVSLYWYRQALGQGPEFLTYFNYEAQQDKSGLPNDRFSAERPEGSISTLTIQRTEQRDSAMYRCASSWTSGGYNEQFFGPGTRLTVL.